This T cell receptor beta chain was recorded in a study of cytomegalovirus exposure and HLA in healthy donors. A multiplex PCR was run with 60 Vbeta primers and 13 Jbeta primers. Generated by immunoSEQ multiplex PCR, the TCRdb table keeps only in-frame clones and is missing some. The sample comprises some 200,000 clones, 80% of which are singletons, and more than 6% rests with the top ten. For this clone: The antigen is unknown.

Regarding the study as a whole: According to the study, approximately 150 TCR beta chains were cytomegalovirus-associated. The authors later linked a missense DCLRE1C variant to TCR beta V- and J-gene trimming. Later work found that TCR association rates differed between HLA loci; DRB1 had the most and HLA-C the fewest.

This CDR3 contains 19 residues. The V segment lost 5 bases and the J segment 2 bases; nucleotides outside the gene matches: 15. Germline CDR1 is LNHDA and CDR2 is SQIVND (reference sequence). Sequencing was done on a sample of PBMCs. This chain joins TRBV19 and TRBJ2-3; 11 bases align to TRBD2. The TCR was taken from a middle-aged man in good health and CMV-seropositive. CDR3 in DNA: TGTGCCAGTAGTCCCCGGAGGCCGGGACTAGCGGTTGTCACAGATACGCAGTATTTT. It specifies CASSPRRPGLAVVTDTQYF.